This is a list of T cell receptor beta chains from one sample in a study of T cells expressing NK-cell markers. TCRdb re-called the 5' RACE reads and shows each CDR3 protein once, DNA omitted. The sample holds approximately 110,000 distinct CDR3 sequences. Sequenced material: blood T cells: a sorted CD56 or NKG2C T cell subset, CD4+ or CD8+ T cells, or bulk PBMC T cells (not recorded which). The source of these receptors is a woman aged 18-69 years in good health. CDR3s include the opening cysteine and the closing phenylalanine or tryptophan.

j_call v_call cdr3_aa
TRBJ1-2 TRBV6-6 CASSEGGYGYTF
TRBJ2-1 TRBV10-2 CASTGGSYNEQFF
TRBJ1-3 TRBV9 CASSAPQDSGNTIYF
TRBJ1-1 TRBV10-1 CASSSQKNTEAFF
TRBJ2-1 TRBV20-1 CSARNPGLAGGLGEQFF
TRBJ1-1 TRBV7-6 CASSLSGWGSEAFF
TRBJ1-5 TRBV30 CARGQFNQPQHF
TRBJ2-3 TRBV7-9 CASSRTGVTDTQYF
TRBJ2-5 TRBV30 CAWSVGDQETQYF
TRBJ1-2 TRBV7-9 CASSLGVVGYTF
TRBJ1-6 TRBV15 CATSSDRAADSPLHF
TRBJ2-1 TRBV12-3/TRBV12-4 CASSASGSYNEQFF
TRBJ1-5 TRBV12-3/TRBV12-4 CASANRGNQPQHF
TRBJ1-4 TRBV4-3 CASSRHVTGLEEKLFF
TRBJ2-1 TRBV7-8 CASSLDWGDEQFF
TRBJ1-5 TRBV7-8 CASTPTASWEATQPQHF
TRBJ1-4 TRBV3-1 CASSQLTGVREKLFF
TRBJ1-1 TRBV5-1 CASSLGFPGADTEAFF
TRBJ2-2 TRBV11-2 CASSPVQVTGELFF
TRBJ1-2 TRBV9 CASRGTGVGYTF
TRBJ2-3 TRBV7-2 CASSPRVGGHTDTQYF
TRBJ2-3 TRBV2 CASNPGTGSTDTQYF
TRBJ2-4 TRBV15 CATNGTPGDKNIQYF
TRBJ2-2 TRBV30 CAWALGPNTGELFF
TRBJ2-3 TRBV6-5 CASSSAPLPRESTDTQYF
TRBJ2-1 TRBV19 CASTSGNNEQFF